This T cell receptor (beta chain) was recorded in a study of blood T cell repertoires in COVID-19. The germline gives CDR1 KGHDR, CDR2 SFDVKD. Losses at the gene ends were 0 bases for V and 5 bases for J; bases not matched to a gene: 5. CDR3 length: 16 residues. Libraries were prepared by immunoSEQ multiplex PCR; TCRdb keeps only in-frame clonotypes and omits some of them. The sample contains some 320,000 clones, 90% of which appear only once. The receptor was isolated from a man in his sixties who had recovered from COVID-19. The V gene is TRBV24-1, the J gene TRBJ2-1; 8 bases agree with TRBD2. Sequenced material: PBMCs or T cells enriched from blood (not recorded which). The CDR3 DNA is TGTGCCACCAGTGATTTGAAGGGACTAGTCGACAATGAGCAGTTCTTC. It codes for CATSDLKGLVDNEQFF.